These 21 T cell receptor beta chains came from one sample sequenced in a study of T cells after yellow fever vaccination. Each CDR3 protein is one row after TCRdb ran MiXCR on the 5' RACE reads. The data contain about 150,000 distinct CDR3 sequences, roughly 6.4% of them singletons. This specimen consisted of CD4+ T cells sorted from PBMCs, obtained on the day of the first yellow fever vaccination. These receptors were taken from a young man who received the YFV17D yellow fever vaccine.

This clonotype was recorded at least ten times. V and J are TRBV5-4 and TRBJ2-3; D ambiguous. From germline, CDR1 is SGHNT and CDR2 YYREEE (reference sequence). Trimming removed 0 bases from V and 2 bases from J, with 16 bases in between. The CDR3 is 17 residues long. The CDR3 protein is CASSLASGAHPTDTQYF. CDR3 sequence (DNA): TGTGCCAGCAGCTTGGCTTCGGGCGCCCACCCCACAGATACGCAGTATTTT.

This clonotype was found many times. V is TRBV7-3 and J is TRBJ2-7; 10 nucleotides line up with TRBD1. The trim removed 5 bases at V and 3 bases at J, leaving 1 base unmatched. CDR3 length: 13 amino acids. Germline V gene lookup returns CDR1 SGHTA and CDR2 FQGTGA. CDR3 in DNA: TGTGCCAGCAGCCGGGACAGGGGCTACGAGCAGTACTTC. Protein sequence: CASSRDRGYEQYF.

This clonotype showed up just a few times. This sequence joins TRBV13 and TRBJ1-3, with 9 bases that match TRBD1. This CDR3 comprises 17 residues. J was trimmed by 5 bases and V by 3 bases; bases with no gene match: 11. Germline V CDR1 and CDR2: PRHDT, FYEKMQ (reference sequence). The CDR3 region is CASSFRSNRGLRNTIYF. CDR3 DNA: TGTGCCAGCAGCTTCAGGAGCAACAGGGGGCTGCGAAACACCATATATTTT.

This clonotype was detected many times. The genes are TRBV5-1 and TRBJ2-3, with 9 bases matching TRBD1. This CDR3 is 14 amino acids long. With V trimmed by 4 bases and J by 3 bases, 3 bases remained unmatched. From germline, CDR1 is SGHRS and CDR2 YFSETQ. The CDR3 nucleotides read TGCGCCAGCAGCACAGGGGGCGTGACAGATACGCAGTATTTT. Protein product: CASSTGGVTDTQYF.

This clonotype was counted at least ten times. V gene TRBV19 combines with J gene TRBJ1-6; tentative D call: TRBD1 (5 bases). This CDR3 contains 13 residues. The germline V gene encodes CDR1 LNHDA and CDR2 SQIVND (reference sequence). The V end was cut by 4 bases, the J end by 8 bases, with 9 bases between. Here the CDR3 DNA reads TGTGCCAGTAGTAAAGGGGATTATTCACCCCTCCACTTT. This gives the protein CASSKGDYSPLHF. The variable domain in full, completed from reference TRBV19 and TRBJ1-6, reads DGGITQSPKYLFRKEGQNVTLSCEQNLNHDAMYWYRQDPGQGLRLIYYSQIVNDFQKGDIAEGYSVSREKKESFPLTVTSAQKNPTAFYLCASSKGDYSPLHFGNGTRLTVT.

On this clonotype: Possible read error: a much larger clone is one base away. The V call is TRBV19, the J call TRBJ2-2, with TRBD1 matching over 9 bases. The CDR3 covers 14 residues. Germline CDR1 reads LNHDA; CDR2 reads SQIVND (reference sequence). After removal of 10 bases from V and 5 bases from J, the junction contained 8 bases not matched to a gene. The chain's CDR3 is CATTDRGITGELFF. The CDR3 DNA is TGTGCCACCACGGACAGGGGTATAACCGGGGAGCTGTTTTTT.

This clonotype was observed a handful of times. The chain has TRBV4-3 and TRBJ1-5; D is possibly TRBD1 (5 bases). The CDR3 is 15 amino acids. Germline CDR1 and CDR2: LGHNA and YSLEER. V shed 1 base and J shed 5 bases, with 12 bases lying between them. In nucleotides, the CDR3 is TGCGCCAGCAGCCAAGGGACGGTGGGGGATCAGCCCCAGCATTTT. It codes for CASSQGTVGDQPQHF.

This clonotype has at least ten counts. The rearrangement joins TRBV28 to TRBJ2-1; TRBD1 aligns across 10 bases. CDR1 is MDHEN and CDR2 is SYDVKM in the germline V gene. The CDR3 consists of 15 residues. J gave up 8 bases and V 5 bases, and 9 bases lay outside the gene matches. Here the CDR3 reads CASSPLETGGHEQFF. The DNA for the CDR3 is TGTGCCAGCAGTCCACTAGAGACAGGGGGCCATGAGCAGTTCTTC.

This clonotype was found many times. The chain employs TRBV5-6 and TRBJ2-2, with unresolved D. Germline V CDR1 and CDR2: SGHDT, YYEEEE. Trimming removed 4 bases from V and 3 bases from J, with 10 bases in between. This CDR3 contains 14 residues. CDR3 sequence reads: CASSPDPYTGELFF. The CDR3 DNA sequence: TGTGCCAGCAGCCCTGACCCGTACACCGGGGAGCTGTTTTTT.

This rearrangement joins TRBV12-3 or TRBV12-4 to TRBJ1-2, with D tentatively TRBD1 (6 bases). Trimming removed 6 bases at V and 2 bases at J, with 13 bases between. This CDR3 has 14 residues. The CDR3 region is CASRAGVWNYGYTF. The CDR3 region has the DNA TGTGCCAGCAGGGCAGGGGTGTGGAACTATGGCTACACCTTC.

The rearrangement links TRBV7-2 to TRBJ1-6, with D perhaps matching TRBD1 (6 bases). The germline CDR1 and CDR2 sequences are SGHTA and FQGNSA. V dropped 7 bases and J dropped 9 bases, with 16 bases sitting between them. This CDR3 region has 14 residues. CDR3 DNA: TGTGCCAGCACCCTTTCGACAGGAAGTTCACCCCTCCACTTT. As protein: CASTLSTGSSPLHF.

The rearrangement joins TRBV5-5 to TRBJ1-2; a possible D gene is TRBD1 (5 bases). The CDR3 contains 16 residues. Germline V gene data show CDR1 as SGHKS and CDR2 as YYEKEE (reference sequence). V lost 0 bases to trimming and J lost 7 bases, with 19 bases between them. The CDR3 nucleotides read TGTGCCAGCAGCTTGGGAGTCTCAGGGCGGTCTGCTGGCTACACCTTC. Translated, it gives CASSLGVSGRSAGYTF.

This clonotype was seen repeatedly, ten times or more. The chain employs TRBV7-2 and TRBJ2-2; D ambiguous. CDR1 is SGHTA, CDR2 FQGNSA, per germline. The CDR3 is 15 amino acids. V was shortened by 5 bases and J by 2 bases, with 12 bases between the two germline ends. CDR3 in DNA: TGTGCCAGCAGCCCGCCCGCGGCCAACACCGGGGAGCTGTTTTTT. It is translated as CASSPPAANTGELFF.

This clonotype occurred many times. This chain connects TRBV7-9 to TRBJ2-7, with D possibly TRBD1 on 6 matching bases. The germline V and J ends were trimmed by 3 bases and 3 bases, with 12 bases remaining between them. The CDR3 consists of 14 residues. Germline CDR1 is SEHNR and CDR2 is FQNEAQ (reference sequence). CDR3 loop: CASSFRTASYEQYF. The CDR3 nucleotides read TGTGCCAGCAGCTTTCGGACAGCTAGCTACGAGCAGTACTTC.

This clonotype was detected a few times. The chain recombines TRBV6-2 or TRBV6-3 with TRBJ2-1; D is perhaps TRBD2 (6 bases). In germline, CDR1 is MNHEY, CDR2 SVGEGT. The CDR3 contains 17 residues. V lost 0 bases, J lost 4 bases, and 16 bases lay in between. The CDR3 spells CASSYSDVSGIYNEQFF. The CDR3 DNA reads as TGTGCCAGCAGTTACTCCGATGTTAGCGGAATATACAATGAGCAGTTCTTC.

The chain couples TRBV4-1 to TRBJ2-5; 10 bases fit TRBD1. The ends lost 0 bases at V and 4 bases at J; junction bases unmatched: 5. The germline gives CDR1 MGHRA, CDR2 YSYEKL. The CDR3 extends over 16 amino acids. CDR3 loop: CASSQDGTGDPETQYF. In DNA form, the CDR3 reads TGCGCCAGCAGCCAAGATGGGACAGGGGATCCAGAGACCCAGTACTTC.

CDR3 DNA: TGTGCCAGCAGATCGGGACAGTCCTACGAGCAGTACTTC. Amino acid sequence: CASRSGQSYEQYF. The chain employs TRBV21-1 and TRBJ2-7; the D segment call TRBD1 is taken from the table without a DNA check. TRBV21-1 is termed a pseudogene. CDR3 length equals 13 residues.

This clonotype showed up many times. V usage is TRBV7-9 and J usage is TRBJ2-5; D is undetermined. Trimming took 4 bases from V and 2 from J, leaving 11 bases between them. The CDR3 length is 14 residues. Germline V gene sequence: CDR1 SEHNR, CDR2 FQNEAQ (reference sequence). The CDR3 is CASSYWALQETQYF. The CDR3 DNA reads TGTGCCAGCAGCTACTGGGCTTTACAAGAGACCCAGTACTTC. The full variable domain, with the rest looked up from reference TRBV7-9 and TRBJ2-5, is DTGVSQNPRHKITKRGQNVTFRCDPISEHNRLYWYRQTLGQGPEFLTYFQNEAQLEKSRLLSDRFSAERPKGSFSTLEIQRTEQGDSAMYLCASSYWALQETQYFGPGTRLLVL.

The J gene is TRBJ2-5, the V gene TRBV7-3; possibly TRBD1 or TRBD2 for D (5 bases each). The CDR3 is made up of 13 amino acids. Trimming removed 5 bases from V and 5 bases from J, with 12 bases in between. CDR1 is SGHTA, CDR2 FQGTGA, per germline. For the CDR3, the DNA is TGTGCCAGCAGCCCCGTGGGACGCGAGACCCAGTACTTC. It codes for CASSPVGRETQYF.

This clonotype was detected ten times or more. CDR3 nucleotides: TGTGCCAGCAGCCCTGGGGCGCCGGGAAACACCATATATTTT. Its protein product is CASSPGAPGNTIYF. The J gene is TRBJ1-3, the V gene TRBV7-3, with D maybe TRBD1 (5 bases). The CDR3 extends over 14 amino acids. The germline V gene encodes CDR1 SGHTA and CDR2 FQGTGA. With 5 bases removed from V and 4 bases from J, the gap between germline ends came to 12 bases. Based on the CDR3 plus reference TRBV7-3 and TRBJ1-3, the full variable domain is GAGVSQTPSNKVTEKGKYVELRCDPISGHTALYWYRQSLGQGPEFLIYFQGTGAADDSGLPNDRFFAVRPEGSVSTLKIQRTERGDSAVYLCASSPGAPGNTIYFGEGSWLTVV.

The chain couples TRBV9 to TRBJ2-3, with a tentative D call TRBD2 (6 bases). Deletions cut 4 bases from V and 1 base from J, with 16 bases between. Per germline, CDR1 SGDLS and CDR2 YYNGEE. This CDR3 contains 16 residues. The CDR3 coding sequence is TGTGCCAGCAGCCCCCTCGGGGGAGAGGGCACAGATACGCAGTATTTT. Protein product: CASSPLGGEGTDTQYF.